This TCR beta chain was recorded in a study of cytomegalovirus exposure and HLA in healthy donors. Primers for the PCR totalled 60 Vbeta and 13 Jbeta. The method was immunoSEQ multiplex PCR; TCRdb's version includes in-frame clones alone and lacks a portion of them. The sample records approximately 51,000 clones, around 81% being singletons. This CDR3 is built from 13 residues. Germline V gene sequence: CDR1 MNHNY, CDR2 SVGAGI (reference sequence). Trimming cost V 7 bases and J 6 bases; bases outside gene matches: 8. The specimen sequenced was PBMCs. This rearrangement joins TRBV6-6 to TRBJ1-2; the match to TRBD1 covers 7 bases. This sequence originates from a boy aged 5-17 years in good health and CMV-seropositive. CDR3 loop: CASTEGAKDGYTF. In nucleotides, the CDR3 is TGTGCCAGCACCGAGGGGGCAAAGGATGGCTACACCTTC.